This passage covers 30 T cell receptor beta chains from one sample sequenced in a study of T cells expressing NK-cell markers. No DNA is given; TCRdb re-called the 5' RACE reads and lists each CDR3 protein once. In total, the table holds 300,000 or so distinct CDR3 sequences. The sample consisted of blood T cells: a sorted CD56 or NKG2C T cell subset, CD4+ or CD8+ T cells, or bulk PBMC T cells (not recorded which). The source of these receptors is a woman aged 18 to 69 in good health.

The V and J genes are TRBV9 and TRBJ2-3; without DNA, the TCRdb call of TRBD2 cannot be checked. CDR1 and CDR2 from the germline V gene are SGDLS and YYNGEE. The CDR3 length is 15 residues. The CDR3 sequence is CASSVVQGGTDTQYF.

The rearrangement uses TRBV11-2 and TRBJ2-3; TCRdb reports TRBD2, a call that lacks DNA to check it against. The CDR3 totals 15 residues. CDR1 and CDR2 (germline): SGHAT, FQNNGV. The CDR3 loop reads CASSPGVAPMDTQYF.

The chain joins TRBV5-1 to TRBJ1-1; the TCRdb call, TRBD1, lacks DNA for checking. The CDR3 runs 14 residues. The V gene's germline CDR1 is SGHRS and CDR2 YFSETQ. The CDR3 spells CASRQRGGGTEAFF.

The V call is TRBV7-8, the J call TRBJ1-6. CDR1 and CDR2 from the germline V gene are SGHVS and FQNEAQ. The length of the CDR3 is 15 residues. CDR3 residues: CASSLANSRNSPLHF. Looking up the rest from reference TRBV7-8 and TRBJ1-6 gives the full variable domain: GAGVSQSPRYKVAKRGQDVALRCDPISGHVSLFWYQQALGQGPEFLTYFQNEAQLDKSGLPSDRFFAERPEGSVSTLKIQRTQQEDSAVYLCASSLANSRNSPLHFGNGTRLTVT.

The chain couples TRBV20-1 to TRBJ2-1; the TCRdb D gene call, TRBD2, has no DNA to confirm it. Germline loops: CDR1 DFQATT, CDR2 SNEGSKA (reference sequence). The CDR3 is made up of 14 amino acids. The CDR3: CSALGPSGYNEQFF.

The V call is TRBV5-1, the J call TRBJ1-4; without DNA, the TCRdb call of TRBD1 cannot be checked. In germline, CDR1 is SGHRS, CDR2 YFSETQ. The CDR3 is 14 residues long. CDR3 residues: CASSPRTAGEKLFF.

The rearrangement uses TRBV5-5 and TRBJ1-1; the D call of TRBD1 rests on TCRdb alone, since no DNA is present to check it. In germline, CDR1 is SGHKS, CDR2 YYEKEE (reference sequence). The CDR3 length is 16 residues. Here the CDR3 reads CASSPPGLGDFVEAFF.

J is TRBJ2-1 and V is TRBV9; TCRdb picks TRBD2, but there is no DNA to check that call. The CDR3 spans 15 residues. In germline, CDR1 is SGDLS, CDR2 YYNGEE. The CDR3 reads CASSLGLAGWDEQFF.

The chain is built from TRBV7-2 and TRBJ2-7. The CDR3 is made up of 13 amino acids. The germline V gene encodes CDR1 SGHTA and CDR2 FQGNSA. The CDR3 loop reads CASSLSAGYEQYF.

This sequence joins TRBV19 and TRBJ2-3; TCRdb's assignment of TRBD2 cannot be checked, as there is no DNA. The CDR3 consists of 13 residues. The germline V gene has CDR1 LNHDA and CDR2 SQIVND (reference sequence). CDR3 amino acids: CASSMGLADTQYF. The full variable domain, rest sourced from reference TRBV19 and TRBJ2-3, is DGGITQSPKYLFRKEGQNVTLSCEQNLNHDAMYWYRQDPGQGLRLIYYSQIVNDFQKGDIAEGYSVSREKKESFPLTVTSAQKNPTAFYLCASSMGLADTQYFGPGTRLTVL.

The chain links TRBV4-1 to TRBJ1-6; TCRdb indicates TRBD1, and absent DNA this call remains unverified. This CDR3 region has 15 residues. Germline assignment: CDR1 MGHRA and CDR2 YSYEKL. The CDR3 sequence: CASSRAGGRDSPLHF.

V is TRBV5-6 and J is TRBJ2-1; no DNA is available, so the TRBD1 call from TCRdb remains unchecked. There are 14 residues in the CDR3. Germline-derived CDR1 and CDR2 are SGHDT and YYEEEE. The CDR3 loop reads CASSPTGLINEQFF. The full variable domain, with the rest looked up from reference TRBV5-6 and TRBJ2-1, is DAGVTQSPTHLIKTRGQQVTLRCSPKSGHDTVSWYQQALGQGPQFIFQYYEEEERQRGNFPDRFSGHQFPNYSSELNVNALLLGDSALYLCASSPTGLINEQFFGPGTRLTVL.

The rearrangement joins TRBV20-1 to TRBJ2-3; TCRdb lists TRBD2, though no DNA is available to test this call. Germline V gene lookup returns CDR1 DFQATT and CDR2 SNEGSKA (reference sequence). The CDR3 runs to 15 residues. This CDR3 is CSAEGTSGGSSPVYF.

The chain combines TRBV9 with TRBJ2-5; there is no DNA to check the TCRdb D call of TRBD1. Germline-derived CDR1 and CDR2 are SGDLS and YYNGEE. The CDR3 has 15 residues. CDR3 sequence reads: CASSVDRGLRETQYF.

V and J are TRBV5-6 and TRBJ2-1; as DNA is missing, the TRBD1 call by TCRdb cannot be tested. The germline V gene has CDR1 SGHDT and CDR2 YYEEEE. This CDR3 is 13 amino acids long. This CDR3 reads CASSQGRGVEQFF.

The chain employs TRBV5-1 and TRBJ2-3; the TCRdb call, TRBD2, lacks DNA for checking. The CDR3 is made up of 16 amino acids. CDR1 SGHRS and CDR2 YFSETQ come from the germline V gene. The chain's CDR3 is CASSGTSGRGTDTQYF. Full variable domain (remainder filled in from reference TRBV5-1 and TRBJ2-3): KAGVTQTPRYLIKTRGQQVTLSCSPISGHRSVSWYQQTPGQGLQFLFEYFSETQRNKGNFPGRFSGRQFSNSRSEMNVSTLELGDSALYLCASSGTSGRGTDTQYFGPGTRLTVL.

This chain joins TRBV6-5 and TRBJ2-4; the TRBD1 assignment by TCRdb is unverifiable without DNA. The CDR3 length is 18 residues. The germline gives CDR1 MNHEY, CDR2 SVGAGI. CDR3 protein: CASSYFPDPRDRGFIQYF.

The chain joins TRBV6-2 or TRBV6-3 to TRBJ2-7. The germline gives CDR1 MNHEY, CDR2 SVGEGT. The CDR3 has 12 amino acids. The CDR3 reads CASSYPTREQYF.

V usage is TRBV12-3 or TRBV12-4 and J usage is TRBJ2-5; TCRdb designates TRBD1, a call that cannot be tested without DNA. This CDR3 has 11 amino acids. The CDR3 here is CASSPWETQYF.

The chain is built from TRBV27 and TRBJ1-1. The CDR3 loop spans 12 amino acids. CDR1 and CDR2 (germline): MNHEY, SMNVEV (reference sequence). The CDR3 reads CASSTQFGEAFF.

The chain carries TRBV9 and TRBJ2-5; TCRdb selects TRBD2, and the lack of DNA leaves this call unchecked. Germline CDR1 SGDLS, CDR2 YYNGEE. The CDR3 extends over 16 amino acids. CDR3 residues: CASSVSRLAGLETQYF.

The rearrangement joins TRBV7-9 to TRBJ2-2; TCRdb outputs TRBD2, but without DNA this stays unchecked. This CDR3 is built from 14 residues. In germline, CDR1 is SEHNR, CDR2 FQNEAQ (reference sequence). The chain's CDR3 is CASSARAAGTRLFF.

This chain joins TRBV30 and TRBJ1-1; TCRdb gives TRBD1 as the D gene, but with no DNA this cannot be confirmed. Germline assignment: CDR1 GTSNPN and CDR2 SVGIG (reference sequence). This CDR3 spans 12 amino acids. CDR3 protein: CAWSAQGTEAFF.

The genes are TRBV12-3 or TRBV12-4 and TRBJ2-6; TCRdb's D call, TRBD1, is unchecked because there is no DNA. The CDR3 extends over 17 amino acids. CDR3 sequence: CASSDRAEPSGANVLTF.

The V call is TRBV14, the J call TRBJ2-1; the TRBD2 assignment by TCRdb is unverifiable without DNA. This CDR3 has 15 amino acids. Germline loops: CDR1 SGHDN, CDR2 FVKESK. CDR3: CVSTSGSRSYNEQFF.

The chain is built from TRBV7-6 and TRBJ1-6. The CDR3 runs 15 residues. The V gene's germline CDR1 is SGHVS and CDR2 FNYEAQ. The CDR3 sequence is CASSAGGFLYSPLHF.

This sequence joins TRBV19 and TRBJ2-1; checking the TCRdb D call of TRBD2 is not possible without DNA. Germline CDR1 and CDR2: LNHDA and SQIVND (reference sequence). This CDR3 contains 18 residues. CDR3 amino acids: CASSRLAGGPSSYNEQFF.

The chain couples TRBV7-2 to TRBJ2-1; TCRdb picks TRBD2, but there is no DNA to check that call. CDR3 length: 15 residues. The germline V gene encodes CDR1 SGHTA and CDR2 FQGNSA. This CDR3 reads CASTPLTTSYNEQFF.

CDR3 residues: CASSLTGSTGELFF. The chain links TRBV5-6 to TRBJ2-2; TCRdb's D gene call, TRBD1, goes unchecked for lack of DNA. The germline V gene encodes CDR1 SGHDT and CDR2 YYEEEE. The CDR3 consists of 14 residues.

J is TRBJ2-1 and V is TRBV29-1; TCRdb outputs TRBD1, but without DNA this stays unchecked. The CDR3 sequence is 12 residues long. CDR1 and CDR2 from the germline V gene are SQVTM and ANQGSEA. CDR3 amino acids: CSVEATRGEQFF.